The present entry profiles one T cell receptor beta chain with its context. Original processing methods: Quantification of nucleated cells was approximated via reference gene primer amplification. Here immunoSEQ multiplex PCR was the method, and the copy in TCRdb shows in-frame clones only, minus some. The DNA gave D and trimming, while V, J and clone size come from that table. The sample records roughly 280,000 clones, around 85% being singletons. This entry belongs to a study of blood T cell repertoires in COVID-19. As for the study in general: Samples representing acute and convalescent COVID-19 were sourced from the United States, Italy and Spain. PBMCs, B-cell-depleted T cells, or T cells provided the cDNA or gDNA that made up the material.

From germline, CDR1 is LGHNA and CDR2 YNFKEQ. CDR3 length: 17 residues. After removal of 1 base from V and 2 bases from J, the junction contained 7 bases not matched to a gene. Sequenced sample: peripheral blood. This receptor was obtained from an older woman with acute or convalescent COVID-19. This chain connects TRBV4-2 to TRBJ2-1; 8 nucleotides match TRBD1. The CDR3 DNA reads TGTGCCAGCAGCCAAGGATTAGGACAGGGTACCTACAATGAGCAGTTCTTC. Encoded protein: CASSQGLGQGTYNEQFF.